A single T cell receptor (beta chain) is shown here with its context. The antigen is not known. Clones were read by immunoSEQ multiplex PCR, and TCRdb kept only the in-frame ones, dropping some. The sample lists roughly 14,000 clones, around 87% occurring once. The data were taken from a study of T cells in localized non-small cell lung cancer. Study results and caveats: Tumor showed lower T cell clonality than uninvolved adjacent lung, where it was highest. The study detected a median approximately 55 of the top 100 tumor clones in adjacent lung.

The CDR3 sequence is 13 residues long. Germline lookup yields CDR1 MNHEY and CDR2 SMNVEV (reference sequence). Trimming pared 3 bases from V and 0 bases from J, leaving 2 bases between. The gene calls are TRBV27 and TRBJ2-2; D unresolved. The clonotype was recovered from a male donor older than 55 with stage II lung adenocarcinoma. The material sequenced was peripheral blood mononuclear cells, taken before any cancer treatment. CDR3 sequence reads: CASSFPNTGELFF. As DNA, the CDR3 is TGTGCCAGCAGTTTCCCGAACACCGGGGAGCTGTTTTTT.